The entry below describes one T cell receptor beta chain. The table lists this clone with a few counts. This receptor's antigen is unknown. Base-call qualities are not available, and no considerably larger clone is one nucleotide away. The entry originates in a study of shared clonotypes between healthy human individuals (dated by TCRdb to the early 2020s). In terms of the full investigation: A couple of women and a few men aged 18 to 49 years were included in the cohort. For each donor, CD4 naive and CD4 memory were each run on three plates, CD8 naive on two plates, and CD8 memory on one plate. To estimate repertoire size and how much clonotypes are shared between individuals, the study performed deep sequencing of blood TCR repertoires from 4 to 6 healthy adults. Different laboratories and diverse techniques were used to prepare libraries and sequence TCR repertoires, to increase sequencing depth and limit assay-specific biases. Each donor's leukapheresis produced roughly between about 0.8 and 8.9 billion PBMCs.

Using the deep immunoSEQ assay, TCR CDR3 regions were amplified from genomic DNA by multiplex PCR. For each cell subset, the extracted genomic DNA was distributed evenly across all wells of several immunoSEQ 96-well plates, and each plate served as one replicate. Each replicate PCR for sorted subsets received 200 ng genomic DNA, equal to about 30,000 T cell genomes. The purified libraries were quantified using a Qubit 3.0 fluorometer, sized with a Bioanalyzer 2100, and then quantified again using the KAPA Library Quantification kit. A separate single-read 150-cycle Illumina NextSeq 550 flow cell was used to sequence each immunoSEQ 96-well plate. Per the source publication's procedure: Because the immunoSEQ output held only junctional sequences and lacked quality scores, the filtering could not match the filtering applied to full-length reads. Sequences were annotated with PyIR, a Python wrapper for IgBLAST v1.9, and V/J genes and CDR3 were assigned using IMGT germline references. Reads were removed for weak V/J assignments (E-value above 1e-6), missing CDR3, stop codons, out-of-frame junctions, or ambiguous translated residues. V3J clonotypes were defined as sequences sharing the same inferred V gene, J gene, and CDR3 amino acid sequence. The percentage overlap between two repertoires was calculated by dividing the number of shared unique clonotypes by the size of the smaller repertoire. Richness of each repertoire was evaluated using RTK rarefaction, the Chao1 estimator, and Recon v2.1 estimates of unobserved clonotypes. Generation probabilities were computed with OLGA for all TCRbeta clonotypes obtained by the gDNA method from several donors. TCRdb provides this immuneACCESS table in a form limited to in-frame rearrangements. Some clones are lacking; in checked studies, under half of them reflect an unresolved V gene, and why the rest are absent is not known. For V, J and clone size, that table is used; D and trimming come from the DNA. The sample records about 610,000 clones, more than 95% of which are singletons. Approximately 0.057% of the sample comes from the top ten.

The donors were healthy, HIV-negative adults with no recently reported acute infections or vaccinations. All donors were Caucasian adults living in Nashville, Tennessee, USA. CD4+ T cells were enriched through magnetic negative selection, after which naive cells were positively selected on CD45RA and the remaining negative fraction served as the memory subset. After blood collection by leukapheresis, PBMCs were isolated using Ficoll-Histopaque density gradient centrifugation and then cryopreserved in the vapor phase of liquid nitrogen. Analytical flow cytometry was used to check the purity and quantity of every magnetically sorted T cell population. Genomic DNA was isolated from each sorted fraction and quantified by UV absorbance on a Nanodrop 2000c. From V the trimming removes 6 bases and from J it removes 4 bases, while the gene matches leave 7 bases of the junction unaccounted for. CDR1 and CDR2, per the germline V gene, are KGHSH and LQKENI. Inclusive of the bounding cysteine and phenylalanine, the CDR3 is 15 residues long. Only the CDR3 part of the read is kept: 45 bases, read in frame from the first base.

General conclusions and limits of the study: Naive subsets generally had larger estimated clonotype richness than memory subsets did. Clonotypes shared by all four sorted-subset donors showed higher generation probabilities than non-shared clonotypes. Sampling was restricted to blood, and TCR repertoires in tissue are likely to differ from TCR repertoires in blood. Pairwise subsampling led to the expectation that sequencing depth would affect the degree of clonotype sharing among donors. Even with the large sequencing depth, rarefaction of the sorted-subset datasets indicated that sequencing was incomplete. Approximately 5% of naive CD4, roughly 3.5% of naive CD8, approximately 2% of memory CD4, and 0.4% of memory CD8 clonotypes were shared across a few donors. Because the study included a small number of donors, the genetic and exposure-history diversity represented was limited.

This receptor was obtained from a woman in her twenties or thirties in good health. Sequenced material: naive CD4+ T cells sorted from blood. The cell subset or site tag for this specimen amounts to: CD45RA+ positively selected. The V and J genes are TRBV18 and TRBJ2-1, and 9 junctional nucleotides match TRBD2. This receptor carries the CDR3 CASSLSGRIYNEQFF. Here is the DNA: TGTGCCAGCTCGTTGAGCGGGAGGATATACAATGAGCAGTTCTTC.